This T cell receptor beta chain was observed in a study of blood T cell repertoires in COVID-19. As for the study in general: Sites in the United States, Italy and Spain provided acute and convalescent COVID-19 samples.

In germline, CDR1 is MNHEY, CDR2 SVGAGI. Between the trimmed V and J ends, which lost 6 bases and 1 base, there was a span of 16 bases. CDR3 length equals 15 residues. Generated by immunoSEQ multiplex PCR, the TCRdb table keeps only in-frame clones and is missing some. This table has about 43,000 clones, 70% to 90% appearing once. The TCR comes from a man between 60 and 75 years old with active COVID-19. The specimen sequenced was peripheral blood. The rearrangement uses TRBV6-5 and TRBJ2-7, with a possible D match to TRBD2 (6 bases). CDR3 protein: CASRPDGSSSYEQYF. CDR3 nucleotide sequence: TGTGCCAGCAGGCCCGACGGGAGTTCGTCCTACGAGCAGTACTTC.